The 2 T cell receptor beta chains reported below all come from one sample, sequenced in a study of response to subunit inactivated influenza vaccine. MiXCR, run by TCRdb on the RT-PCR reads, gives a single entry per CDR3 protein. The table records 550,000 to 800,000 distinct CDR3 sequences, approximately 15% of them present only once. The sample in question was PBMCs from blood, obtained 14 to 15 days before vaccination. These receptors were collected from a middle-aged man who received an inactivated influenza vaccine.

V gene TRBV29-1 combines with J gene TRBJ2-7, with D unclear. Germline V lookup: CDR1 SQVTM, CDR2 ANQGSEA. V lost 7 bases, J lost 0 bases, and 13 bases lay in between. The CDR3 is 13 amino acids. The CDR3 bases are TGCAGCGCCGCCTATTCTAGCTCCTACGAGCAGTACTTC. Translated, it gives CSAAYSSSYEQYF.

The V call is TRBV9, the J call TRBJ1-4, with a weak D call TRBD1 (6 bases). The V gene's germline CDR1 is SGDLS and CDR2 YYNGEE. CDR3 length equals 16 residues. V lost 0 bases to trimming and J lost 7 bases, with 16 bases between them. The CDR3 sequence: CASSVGEEGVFEKLFF. The CDR3 nucleotides read TGTGCCAGCAGCGTAGGAGAAGAGGGGGTTTTTGAAAAACTGTTTTTT.